This TCR beta chain was profiled in a study of radiation and T cells in renal cell carcinoma (dated by TCRdb to 2020 to 2021). With regard to the full study: Samples were obtained from a clinical trial, in which 15 Gy stereotactic body radiation therapy was delivered to primary renal cell carcinomas and nephrectomy was performed 4 weeks later. TCR beta sequencing covered around 50 samples in total, comprising 25 or so tumors and roughly 27 peripheral blood samples. In the approximately 58 samples combined, about 4 million unique CDR3 nucleotide sequences were found, encoding roughly 2.5 million unique CDR3 amino acid sequences.

Regarding this clone: What antigen it recognizes has not been identified. Base qualities are not at hand, and no much larger clone is one base apart.

The time point label, as the study defines it: blood 2 weeks post-SBRT. The meaning of the sample's treatment or condition label: 15 Gy SBRT to primary tumor, nephrectomy 4 weeks later. To follow tumor-enriched clonotypes, peripheral blood was collected serially from radiation-treated patients at baseline and again at 2 weeks and 4 weeks after SBRT. All patients had renal cell carcinoma with clear cell pathology. Genomic DNA for TCR sequencing was prepared using the QIAamp DNA Blood Mini Kit (Qiagen). The analyses included only samples that passed all quality control checks. On the study overall, not on this receptor specifically: Tracking of blood repertoire dynamics stopped at roughly four weeks after treatment, with no follow-up past that point. No pretreatment tumor biopsies were available, so the baseline intratumoral presence of clonotypes could not be determined. An increase in top tumor clonotypes in blood was observed from baseline to 2 weeks post-radiation, followed by contraction by 4 weeks, which was taken to suggest transient expansion of tumor-resident clones. With a single-armed trial design, the study had no way to address how radiation dose or scheduling affects the TCR repertoire.

Trimming accounts for 6 bases at V and 2 bases at J, while the number of junction bases matched to no gene is 10. According to the germline V gene, CDR1 reads MNHEY and CDR2 reads SVGAGI. The CDR3 goes from the cysteine to the phenylalanine over 15 residues. Only CDR3 DNA remains: 45 bases, in frame from the first base. TCR beta libraries were generated from genomic DNA with the immunoSEQ kit, following the manufacturer's recommendations. Library preparation used a first multiplex PCR with proprietary primers, then a second PCR adding unique barcodes, with bead cleanups after each round. Each sample batch included a kit-provided positive control reaction and a negative control reaction. The final libraries underwent checking on an Agilent 4200 TapeStation D1000 ScreenTape, volumetric pooling, and quantification by qPCR. Sequencing was performed on an Illumina NextSeq500 using a MidOutput 150-cycle cartridge, with 156 Read1 cycles, 15 Index1 cycles, and the kit custom primers. The pooled library was loaded at approximately 0.92 pM with about 20% PhiX control spiked in. The authors processed their data as follows. Vendor-processed data were analyzed in R, and a clonotype was defined as all T cells sharing the same CDR3 nucleotide sequence. For clone abundance analyses, frequencies were normalized to the 10,000 most abundant clones in each sample. Public T cell clones, which averaged fewer than five per sample, were removed prior to analysis. An abundance difference of at least 32-fold between compartments was the criterion for calling clonotypes tumor-enriched or baseline blood-enriched. A beta-binomial differential abundance model was applied to find clonotypes that expanded or contracted between blood time points. Similarity between tumor and blood repertoires was quantified using the Baroni-Urbani and Buser coefficient, and groups were compared with two-tailed Wilcoxon tests in R. In TCRdb, the immuneACCESS table is reduced to in-frame sequences with V and J assigned. These tables do not hold every clone; where another copy was compared, an unresolved V gene accounts for under half, and the others remain unexplained. The V and J calls and clone size are taken from that table; D and trimming were inferred from the DNA. Within this sample are roughly 60,000 clones, with roughly four fifths of them counted one time only. In total, the top ten clones hold roughly 7.4% of the sample.

The receptor was isolated from a man aged 55-75 years with renal cell carcinoma. The sample in question was blood, obtained from a patient whose treatment included radiotherapy and nephrectomy. The chain joins TRBV6-5 to TRBJ2-7, and TRBD2 matches 7 of the central bases. The base sequence is TGTGCCAGCAGGGGAATTTCTAGCGGCACCTACGAGCAGTACTTC. The resulting protein is CASRGISSGTYEQYF.